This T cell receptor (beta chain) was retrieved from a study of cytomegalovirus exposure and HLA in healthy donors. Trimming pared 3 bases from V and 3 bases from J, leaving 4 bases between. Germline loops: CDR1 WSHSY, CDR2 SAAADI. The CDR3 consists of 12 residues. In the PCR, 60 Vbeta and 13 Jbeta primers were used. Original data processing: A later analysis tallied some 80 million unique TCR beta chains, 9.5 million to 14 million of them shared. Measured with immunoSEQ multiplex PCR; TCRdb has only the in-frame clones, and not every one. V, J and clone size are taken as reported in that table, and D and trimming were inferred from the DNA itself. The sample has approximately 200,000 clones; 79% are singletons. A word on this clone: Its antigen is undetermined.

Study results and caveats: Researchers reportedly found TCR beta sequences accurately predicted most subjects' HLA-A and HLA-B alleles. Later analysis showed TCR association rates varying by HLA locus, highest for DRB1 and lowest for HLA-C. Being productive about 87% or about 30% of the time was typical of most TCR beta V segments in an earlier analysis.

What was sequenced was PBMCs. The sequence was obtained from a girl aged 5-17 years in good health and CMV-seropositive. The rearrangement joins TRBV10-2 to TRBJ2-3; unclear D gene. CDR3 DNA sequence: TGCGCCAGCAGTGACAGTACAGATACGCAGTATTTT. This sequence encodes CASSDSTDTQYF.